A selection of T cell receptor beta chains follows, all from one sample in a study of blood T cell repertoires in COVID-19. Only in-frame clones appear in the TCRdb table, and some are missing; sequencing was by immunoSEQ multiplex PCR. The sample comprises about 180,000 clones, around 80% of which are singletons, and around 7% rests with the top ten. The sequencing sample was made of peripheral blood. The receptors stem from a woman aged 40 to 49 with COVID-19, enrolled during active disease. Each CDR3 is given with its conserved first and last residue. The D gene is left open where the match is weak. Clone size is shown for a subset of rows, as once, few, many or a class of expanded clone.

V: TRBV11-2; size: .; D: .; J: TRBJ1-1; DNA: TGTGCCAGCAGCTTGTCCGGGAACACTGAAGCTTTCTTT; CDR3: CASSLSGNTEAFF
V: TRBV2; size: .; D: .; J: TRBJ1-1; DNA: TGTGCCAGCAGTGAATTGCAGGGAAGCGGGGCCGGCACTGAAGCTTTCTTT; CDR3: CASSELQGSGAGTEAFF
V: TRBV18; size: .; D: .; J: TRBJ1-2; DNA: TGTGCCAGCTCACCACCGACATCCAGCGGCTACACCTTC; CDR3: CASSPPTSSGYTF
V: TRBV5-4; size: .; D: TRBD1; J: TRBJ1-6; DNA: TGTGCCAGCAGAGGGACAGGGTATTCACCCCTCCACTTT; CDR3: CASRGTGYSPLHF
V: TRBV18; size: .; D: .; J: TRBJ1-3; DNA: TGTGCCAGCTCACCAAAACAGGGCGTCAGTGGAAACACCATATATTTT; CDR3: CASSPKQGVSGNTIYF
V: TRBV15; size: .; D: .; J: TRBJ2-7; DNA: TGTGCCACCAGCAGGGCAGGACAGAACTACGAGCAGTACTTC; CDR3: CATSRAGQNYEQYF
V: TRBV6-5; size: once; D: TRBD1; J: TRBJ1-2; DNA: TGTGCCAGCAGACGGGGACAGGGGGAGAACTATGGCTACACCTTC; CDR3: CASRRGQGENYGYTF
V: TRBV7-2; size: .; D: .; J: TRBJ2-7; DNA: TGTGCCAGCAGGAGGGTGGCGGGGGCGTTCTACGAGCAGTACTTC; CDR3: CASRRVAGAFYEQYF
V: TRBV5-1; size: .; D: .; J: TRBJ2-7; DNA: TGCGCCAGCAGCCCGACGGCGAGGAGCTCCTACGAGCAGTACTTC; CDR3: CASSPTARSSYEQYF
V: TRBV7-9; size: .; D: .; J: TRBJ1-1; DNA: TGTGCCAGCAGCGCCCCCAGGGGCGGGAACACTGAAGCTTTCTTT; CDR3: CASSAPRGGNTEAFF
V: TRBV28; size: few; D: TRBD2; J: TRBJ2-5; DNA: TGTGCCAGCAGAGTTAGCGGGAGGGCCCAAGAGACCCAGTACTTC; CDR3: CASRVSGRAQETQYF
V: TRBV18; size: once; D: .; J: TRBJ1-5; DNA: TGTGCCAGCTCACCCCCGGGGGGAAGCAATCAGCCCCAGCATTTT; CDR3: CASSPPGGSNQPQHF
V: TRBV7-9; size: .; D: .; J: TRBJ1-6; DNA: TGTGCCAGCAGAGCCCTTAATTCACCCCTCCACTTT; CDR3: CASRALNSPLHF
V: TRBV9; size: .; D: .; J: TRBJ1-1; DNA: TGTGCCAGCAGCACCCGGAGAGAAACTGAAGCTTTCTTT; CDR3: CASSTRRETEAFF
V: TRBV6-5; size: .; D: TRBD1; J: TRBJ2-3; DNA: TGTGCCAGCCTGAAACAGGGGGCCACAGATACGCAGTATTTT; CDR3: CASLKQGATDTQYF
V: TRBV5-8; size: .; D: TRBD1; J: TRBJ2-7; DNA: TGTGCCAGCAGCTTCATGTCGGGACAGGGAAGCTACGAGCAGTACTTC; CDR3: CASSFMSGQGSYEQYF
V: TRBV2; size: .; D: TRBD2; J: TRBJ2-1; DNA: TGTGCCAGCAGTGAGGCAGCGGGGGTTTCTTACAATGAGCAGTTCTTC; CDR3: CASSEAAGVSYNEQFF
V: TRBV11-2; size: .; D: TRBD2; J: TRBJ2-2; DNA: TGTGCCAGCAGCCCGACTAGCGGGCTTAACACCGGGGAGCTGTTTTTT; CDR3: CASSPTSGLNTGELFF
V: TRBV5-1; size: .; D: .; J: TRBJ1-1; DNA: TGCGCCAGCAGCTTGGGGCCTGAAGCTTTCTTT; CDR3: CASSLGPEAFF
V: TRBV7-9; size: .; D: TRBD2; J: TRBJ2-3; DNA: TGTGCCAGCAGCGTGGGACTAGCTTCCACAGATACGCAGTATTTT; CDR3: CASSVGLASTDTQYF
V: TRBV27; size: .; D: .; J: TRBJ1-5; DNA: TGTGCCAGCAGTCCGATTTTGGGGCGTCAGCCCCAGCATTTT; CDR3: CASSPILGRQPQHF
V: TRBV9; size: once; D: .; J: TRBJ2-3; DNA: TGTGCCAGCAGCGCCCAGGTCCAGGCCCGCTTAGATACGCAGTATTTT; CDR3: CASSAQVQARLDTQYF
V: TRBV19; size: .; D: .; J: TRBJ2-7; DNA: TGTGCCAGTAGCCGACAGACCTCCTACGAGCAGTACTTC; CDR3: CASSRQTSYEQYF
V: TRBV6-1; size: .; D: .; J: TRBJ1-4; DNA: TGTGCCAGCAGTGAAGCGGTCCCCAGGGGCCGTACAACTAATGAAAAACTGTTTTTT; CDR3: CASSEAVPRGRTTNEKLFF